Shown below are 7 T cell receptor beta chains from a single sample sequenced in a study of early T cells in non-severe SARS-CoV-2 infection. Each CDR3 protein is one row after TCRdb ran MiXCR on the 5' RACE reads. This table has approximately 69,000 distinct CDR3 sequences, 9% to 15% appearing once. Sequenced material: whole blood. Receptors were obtained from an adult who was a healthcare worker with PCR-confirmed SARS-CoV-2 infection or an uninfected control (not recorded which).

This clonotype has only a few counts. The J gene is TRBJ2-7, the V gene TRBV11-2; 7 positions agree with TRBD2. Germline-derived CDR1 and CDR2 are SGHAT and FQNNGV. V trimming: 5 bases; J trimming: 3 bases; junction bases outside the gene matches: 4. The CDR3 is 13 amino acids. The CDR3 nucleotides are TGTGCCAGCAGCCGGGACTACCGCTACGAGCAGTACTTC. Amino acids: CASSRDYRYEQYF.

By share of the sample, this clonotype is medium-sized. CDR3 amino acids: CASSFVAGTDTQYF. The CDR3 nucleotides are TGTGCCAGCAGTTTTGTTGCGGGGACAGATACGCAGTATTTT. The V and J genes are TRBV28 and TRBJ2-3; maybe TRBD2 (6 bases). V lost 3 bases, J lost 3 bases, and 10 bases lay in between. The germline V gene has CDR1 MDHEN and CDR2 SYDVKM. The CDR3 totals 14 residues.

This clonotype showed up many times. The chain combines TRBV28 with TRBJ1-5; 8 bases match TRBD1. V was pared by 6 bases and J by 5 bases, with 12 bases of the junction left unmatched. The length of the CDR3 is 16 residues. Germline CDR1 reads MDHEN; CDR2 reads SYDVKM. The CDR3 reads CASSPTGEGFDQPQHF. The CDR3 DNA is TGTGCCAGCAGCCCGACAGGGGAGGGTTTCGATCAGCCCCAGCATTTT.

This clonotype was observed a few times. The chain recombines TRBV5-6 with TRBJ2-1; 8 bases line up with TRBD1. CDR3 length equals 14 residues. Per germline, CDR1 SGHDT and CDR2 YYEEEE. V shed 0 bases and J 12 bases; nucleotides not matched to a gene: 8. The CDR3 sequence: CASSLAPWTGWQFF. CDR3 DNA: TGTGCCAGCAGCTTGGCTCCTTGGACAGGGTGGCAGTTCTTC.

This chain joins TRBV15 and TRBJ1-5; unclear D gene. The CDR3 runs to 16 residues. V gave up 1 base and J gave up 2 bases, with 12 bases separating them. The germline V gene has CDR1 LNHNV and CDR2 YYDKDF (reference sequence). The CDR3: CATSRGTKGGNQPQHF. For the CDR3, the DNA is TGTGCCACCAGCAGAGGAACCAAAGGAGGCAATCAGCCCCAGCATTTT.

Only a few counts were recorded for this clonotype. In nucleotides, the CDR3 is TGTGCCAGCAGCTCCTGGGACAGATTCGCCTACGAGCAGTACTTC. It specifies CASSSWDRFAYEQYF. J is TRBJ2-7 and V is TRBV7-6; TRBD1 aligns across 7 bases. Unmatched junction bases numbered 8, after V lost 4 bases and J lost 2 bases. Germline V lookup: CDR1 SGHVS, CDR2 FNYEAQ. The CDR3 covers 15 residues.

V is TRBV5-1 and J is TRBJ2-2; 13 nucleotides match TRBD2. From germline, CDR1 is SGHRS and CDR2 YFSETQ. This CDR3 has 17 amino acids. V was clipped by 4 bases and J by 1 base; unmatched bases: 4. This chain's CDR3 is CASSLRTSGRNTGELFF. The CDR3 DNA follows: TGCGCCAGCAGCCTGCGGACTAGCGGGAGGAACACCGGGGAGCTGTTTTTT. Complete variable domain (other parts from reference TRBV5-1 and TRBJ2-2): KAGVTQTPRYLIKTRGQQVTLSCSPISGHRSVSWYQQTPGQGLQFLFEYFSETQRNKGNFPGRFSGRQFSNSRSEMNVSTLELGDSALYLCASSLRTSGRNTGELFFGEGSRLTVL.